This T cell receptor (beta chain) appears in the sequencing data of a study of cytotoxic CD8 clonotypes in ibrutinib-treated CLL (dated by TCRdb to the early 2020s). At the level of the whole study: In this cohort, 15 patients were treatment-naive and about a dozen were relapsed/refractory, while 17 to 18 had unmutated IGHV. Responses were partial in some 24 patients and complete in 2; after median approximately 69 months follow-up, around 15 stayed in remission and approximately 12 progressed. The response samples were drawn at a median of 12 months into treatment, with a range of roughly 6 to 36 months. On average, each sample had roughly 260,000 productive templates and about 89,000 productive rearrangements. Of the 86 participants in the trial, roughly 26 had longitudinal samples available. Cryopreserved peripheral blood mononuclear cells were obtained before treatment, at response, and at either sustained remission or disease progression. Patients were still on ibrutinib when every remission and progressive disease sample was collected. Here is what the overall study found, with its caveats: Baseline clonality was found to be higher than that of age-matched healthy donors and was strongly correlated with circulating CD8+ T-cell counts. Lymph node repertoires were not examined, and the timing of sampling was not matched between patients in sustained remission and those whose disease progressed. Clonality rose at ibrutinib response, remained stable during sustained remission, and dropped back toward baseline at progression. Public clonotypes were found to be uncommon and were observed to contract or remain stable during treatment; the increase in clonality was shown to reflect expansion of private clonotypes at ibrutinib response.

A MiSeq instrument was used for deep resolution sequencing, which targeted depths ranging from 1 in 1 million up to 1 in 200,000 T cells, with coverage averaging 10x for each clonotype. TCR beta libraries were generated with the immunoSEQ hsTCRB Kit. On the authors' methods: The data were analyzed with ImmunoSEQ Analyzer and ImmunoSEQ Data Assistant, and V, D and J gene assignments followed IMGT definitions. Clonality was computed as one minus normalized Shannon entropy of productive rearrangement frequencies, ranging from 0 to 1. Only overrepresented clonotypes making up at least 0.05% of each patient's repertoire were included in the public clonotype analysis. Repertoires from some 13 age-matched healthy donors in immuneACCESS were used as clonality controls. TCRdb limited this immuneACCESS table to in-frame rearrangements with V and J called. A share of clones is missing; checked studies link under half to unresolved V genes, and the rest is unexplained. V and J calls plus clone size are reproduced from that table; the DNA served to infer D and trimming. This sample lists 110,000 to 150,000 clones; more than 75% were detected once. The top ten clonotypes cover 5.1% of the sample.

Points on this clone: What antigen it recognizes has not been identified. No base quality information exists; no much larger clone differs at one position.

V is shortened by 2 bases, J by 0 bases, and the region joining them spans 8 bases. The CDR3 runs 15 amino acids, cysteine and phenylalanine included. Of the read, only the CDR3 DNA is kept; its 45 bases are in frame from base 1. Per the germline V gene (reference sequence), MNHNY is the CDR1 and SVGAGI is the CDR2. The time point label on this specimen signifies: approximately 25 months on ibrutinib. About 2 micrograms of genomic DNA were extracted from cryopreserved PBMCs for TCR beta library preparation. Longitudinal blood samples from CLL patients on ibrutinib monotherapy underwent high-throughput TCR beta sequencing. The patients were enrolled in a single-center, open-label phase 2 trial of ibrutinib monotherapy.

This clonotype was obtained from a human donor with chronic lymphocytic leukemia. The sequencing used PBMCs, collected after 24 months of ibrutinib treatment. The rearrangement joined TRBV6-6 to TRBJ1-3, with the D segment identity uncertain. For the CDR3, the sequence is CASSYGPRSGNTIYF. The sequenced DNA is TGTGCCAGCAGTTACGGCCCCCGCTCTGGAAACACCATATATTTT.